What follows are 28 T cell receptor beta chains derived from one specimen sequenced in a study of T cells in Graves' hyperthyroidism and ophthalmopathy (dated 2019 in TCRdb). Library creation used multiplex PCR. The sequencer was an Illumina HiSeq 2000. The TCR beta CDR3 regions were amplified from RNA transcripts. The TCR CDR3 was subjected to a first round of RT-PCR using the HTBI primer set and the Qiagen OneStep RT-PCR kit. The raw public data were reprocessed by TCRdb itself: fastp quality trimming at Q25, MiXCR clonotype calling, in-frame beta chains only. Here each entry gathers all rows of one CDR3 protein and keeps the most common genes and DNA. The sample data list under 600,000 distinct CDR3 sequences, and around 16% of these were observed just once. The ten biggest clones cover under 3.5% of the sample. The sequencing input was blood. These receptors all stem from a woman aged 40 to 55 with Graves' ophthalmopathy.

The CDR3, as DNA: TGTGCCAGCAGTTACGCGGAGAGCTCCTATAATTCACCCCTCCACTTT. Translation gives CASSYAESSYNSPLHF. The V call is TRBV6-1, the J call TRBJ1-6; D remains unclear. The CDR3 is 16 residues long. Germline values: CDR1 MNHNS, CDR2 SASEGT. Trimming took 5 bases from V and 0 from J, leaving 11 bases between them.

The chain uses TRBV25-1 and TRBJ2-7, with 9 bases fitting TRBD1. The CDR3 extends over 16 amino acids. J was trimmed by 6 bases and V by 3 bases; bases with no gene match: 12. Germline CDR1 and CDR2: MGHDK and SYGVNS. The CDR3 sequence: CASSDAGVDRGFEQYF. The CDR3 nucleotides are TGTGCCAGCAGTGATGCAGGAGTGGACAGGGGTTTCGAGCAGTACTTC.

This clonotype was found a few times. The V gene is TRBV19, the J gene TRBJ1-1; 8 nucleotides match TRBD1. The CDR3 contains 14 residues. V lost 7 bases, J lost 3 bases, and 7 bases stayed unmatched. CDR1 LNHDA and CDR2 SQIVND come from the germline V gene (reference sequence). In DNA form, the CDR3 reads TGTGCCAGTATCCATCAGGGGGCATACACTGAAGCTTTCTTT. Its protein is CASIHQGAYTEAFF.

This clonotype has a count of ten or more. The chain has TRBV3-1 and TRBJ2-5, with D unresolved. V was trimmed by 4 bases and J by 5 bases, leaving 17 bases between them. The CDR3 contains 15 residues. CDR1 is LGHDT and CDR2 is YNNKEL in the germline V gene (reference sequence). The CDR3 nucleotides read TGTGCCAGCAGCCCGCGTACCGTTAGTACGGAGACCCAGTACTTC. This encodes CASSPRTVSTETQYF.

This clonotype was seen at least ten times. The junction departs from the called germline gene at one end, perhaps through a read error. The chain employs TRBV30 and TRBJ1-1; TRBD1 is a possible D gene (6 bases). CDR3 length equals 13 residues. CDR1 is GTSNPN and CDR2 is SVGIG in the germline V gene (reference sequence). This CDR3 is CARRGMSHTEAFF. For the CDR3, the DNA is TGTGCCCGGAGGGGGATGTCGCACACTGAAGCTTTCTTT.

With respect to this clonotype: This clone may be a read error of a much larger clone one base away. The genes are TRBV7-2 and TRBJ2-1; either TRBD1 or TRBD2 may supply D (5 bases each). CDR1 is SGHTA, CDR2 FQGNSA, per germline. The CDR3 has 14 amino acids. CDR3 residues: CAGSLPGTYGEQFF. The DNA for the CDR3 is TGTGCCGGCAGCTTACCCGGGACCTATGGGGAGCAGTTCTTC.

This clonotype was seen at least ten times. The chain carries TRBV2 and TRBJ2-6; TRBD1 agrees at 12 bases. There are 18 residues in the CDR3. Unmatched junction bases numbered 15, after V lost 11 bases and J lost 4 bases. Germline V gives CDR1 SNHLY, CDR2 FYNNEI. In DNA, the CDR3 is TGTGCCGTCCCAGGGCCGGGACAGGGGGCTTTAGGGGCCAACGTCCTGACTTTC. This sequence encodes CAVPGPGQGALGANVLTF. Drawing the rest from reference TRBV2 and TRBJ2-6, the complete variable domain is EPEVTQTPSHQVTQMGQEVILRCVPISNHLYFYWYRQILGQKVEFLVSFYNNEISEKSEIFDDQFSVERPDGSNFTLKIRSTKLEDSAMYFCAVPGPGQGALGANVLTFGAGSRLTVL.

There are a few counts of this clonotype. This CDR3 is CASSLYGEQGSGEQYF. The CDR3 DNA reads as TGTGCCAGCAGCTTATATGGGGAACAGGGTTCCGGCGAGCAGTACTTC. The V call is TRBV7-9, the J call TRBJ2-7; maybe TRBD1 (6 bases). The ends were cut back, 2 bases at V and 6 bases at J, with 20 bases in the middle. This CDR3 has 16 residues. The germline V gene encodes CDR1 SEHNR and CDR2 FQNEAQ (reference sequence).

This clonotype showed up just a few times. Since a much larger clone is just one base distant, this may be a read error. This sequence joins TRBV6-1 and TRBJ1-1; 7 bases align to TRBD1. V lost 6 bases, J lost 3 bases, and 13 bases stayed unmatched. CDR1 is MNHNS, CDR2 SASEGT, per germline. This CDR3 comprises 16 residues. CDR3: CASSLGQGGADTEAFF. CDR3 in DNA: TGTGCCAGCAGCCTAGGACAAGGGGGCGCGGACACTGAAGCTTTCTTT.

J is TRBJ1-5 and V is TRBV6-2 or TRBV6-3; D remains unclear. Germline assignment: CDR1 MNHEY and CDR2 SVGEGT. The V gene lost 7 bases and the J gene lost 6 bases, with 13 bases spanning the gap. The CDR3 spans 13 residues. In DNA, the CDR3 is TGTGCCAGCACCGACATGGGAGTTCAGCCCCAGCATTTT. It yields the protein CASTDMGVQPQHF.

This clonotype appeared many times. The rearrangement joins TRBV6-1 to TRBJ2-3; TRBD2 is a possible D gene (6 bases). CDR3 length: 14 residues. V shed 4 bases and J shed 3 bases, with 11 bases lying between them. In germline, CDR1 is MNHNS, CDR2 SASEGT. The CDR3 region has the DNA TGTGCCAGCAGTGGGTCGGGAGAAACAGATACGCAGTATTTT. As protein: CASSGSGETDTQYF.

This clonotype has at least ten counts. The chain has TRBV12-3 or TRBV12-4 and TRBJ2-2; D uncertain. V gave up 8 bases and J gave up 5 bases, with 18 bases separating them. CDR3 length: 15 amino acids. CDR3 sequence: CASLPRVAITGELFF. The CDR3 nucleotides are TGTGCCAGCCTCCCCCGGGTGGCGATAACCGGGGAGCTGTTTTTT.

The J gene is TRBJ1-4, the V gene TRBV5-1; 7 bases line up with TRBD1. CDR3 length equals 14 residues. V was clipped by 4 bases and J by 7 bases; unmatched bases: 7. CDR1 is SGHRS and CDR2 is YFSETQ in the germline V gene. CDR3 in amino acids: CASSPPGGGEKLFF. The DNA of the CDR3 is TGCGCCAGCAGCCCCCCAGGGGGAGGTGAAAAACTGTTTTTT.

This clonotype showed up many times. V usage is TRBV12-3 or TRBV12-4 and J usage is TRBJ1-4; D may be TRBD1 (6 bases). This CDR3 has 14 amino acids. V dropped 4 bases and J dropped 8 bases, with 14 bases sitting between them. CDR3 nucleotides: TGTGCCAGCAGTTCAACCACGACAGGCGAAAAACTGTTTTTT. Its protein product is CASSSTTTGEKLFF.

This clonotype has ten or more counts. This CDR3 reads CASSLSGVGELFF. In nucleotides, the CDR3 is TGTGCCAGCAGTTTATCAGGGGTCGGGGAGCTGTTTTTT. The genes are TRBV28 and TRBJ2-2; D perhaps matches TRBD1 (6 bases). V lost 1 base and J 7 bases, leaving 7 bases between the germline ends. In germline, CDR1 is MDHEN, CDR2 SYDVKM. This CDR3 is built from 13 residues.

The chain is built from TRBV19 and TRBJ1-2; D is uncertain. This CDR3 is built from 14 residues. CDR1 is LNHDA, CDR2 SQIVND, per germline (reference sequence). The V gene lost 5 bases and the J gene lost 6 bases, with 16 bases spanning the gap. The CDR3, as DNA: TGTGCCAGTAGTGCCCTCTCGGCCCGGGATGGCTACACCTTC. Translation gives CASSALSARDGYTF.

This clonotype was observed many times. The rearrangement links TRBV12-3 or TRBV12-4 to TRBJ2-5; D possibly uses TRBD1 or TRBD2 (5 bases each). V was shortened by 0 bases and J by 5 bases, with 10 bases between the two germline ends. This CDR3 spans 14 amino acids. The CDR3 DNA is TGTGCCAGCAGTTTAGCCCCCTGGGGGGAGACCCAGTACTTC. This gives the protein CASSLAPWGETQYF.

This clonotype was detected ten times or more. The chain recombines TRBV27 with TRBJ1-3, with 7 bases aligning to TRBD1. CDR3 size: 15 residues. Losses at the gene ends were 5 bases for V and 2 bases for J; bases not matched to a gene: 6. Germline lookup yields CDR1 MNHEY and CDR2 SMNVEV (reference sequence). Written as DNA, the CDR3 is TGTGCCAGCAGTGCGCAGACAGGGACTGGAAACACCATATATTTT. Protein sequence: CASSAQTGTGNTIYF.

Only a few counts were recorded for this clonotype. The CDR3 DNA reads as TGTGCCAGCAGCCAGAACAGGGCCTACTACTATGGCTACACCTTC. It codes for CASSQNRAYYYGYTF. This chain uses TRBV3-1 with TRBJ1-2; D might be TRBD1 (6 bases). Germline V gene data show CDR1 as LGHDT and CDR2 as YNNKEL (reference sequence). This CDR3 region has 15 residues. Trimming shortened V by 3 bases and J by 3 bases, and 14 bases separated the two germline ends. Looking up the rest from reference TRBV3-1 and TRBJ1-2 gives the full variable domain: DTAVSQTPKYLVTQMGNDKSIKCEQNLGHDTMYWYKQDSKKFLKIMFSYNNKELIINETVPNRFSPKSPDKAHLNLHINSLELGDSAVYFCASSQNRAYYYGYTFGSGTRLTVV.

This clonotype showed up just a few times. This sequence joins TRBV7-9 and TRBJ2-7; 8 nucleotides align to TRBD1. Germline values: CDR1 SEHNR, CDR2 FQNEAQ (reference sequence). CDR3 length: 15 residues. The trim removed 5 bases at V and 3 bases at J, leaving 9 bases unmatched. The CDR3 reads CASSAGQESFYEQYF. The CDR3 region has the DNA TGTGCCAGCAGCGCGGGACAGGAGAGCTTCTACGAGCAGTACTTC.

On this clonotype itself: Possible read error: a much larger clone is one base away. The chain has TRBV5-8 and TRBJ1-1, with TRBD1 matching 8 bases. Germline V gene data show CDR1 as SGHTS and CDR2 as YDEGEE. This CDR3 is built from 13 residues. CDR3 loop: CAGRPHGQGEAFF. CDR3 bases: TGTGCCGGCAGGCCTCATGGACAGGGTGAAGCTTTCTTT.

This clonotype was recorded a few times. The chain recombines TRBV5-1 with TRBJ2-5; the D gene is possibly TRBD2 (7 bases). Trimming cost V 2 bases and J 5 bases, with 22 bases left between them. The CDR3 has 17 residues. Per the germline V gene, CDR1 is SGHRS and CDR2 is YFSETQ. This chain's CDR3 is CASSLIGGTNVGETQYF. CDR3 sequence (DNA): TGCGCCAGCAGCTTAATAGGGGGGACTAATGTTGGTGAGACCCAGTACTTC.

This clonotype was detected many times. The V call is TRBV5-1, the J call TRBJ2-4, with D perhaps assigned TRBD1 or TRBD2 (5 bases each). CDR1 SGHRS and CDR2 YFSETQ come from the germline V gene. CDR3 size: 15 residues. Trimming pared 3 bases from V and 2 bases from J, leaving 12 bases between. The CDR3 DNA reads TGCGCCAGCAGCTCCACCGGGACCACCAAAAACATTCAGTACTTC. Translated, it gives CASSSTGTTKNIQYF.

This clonotype was seen more than once but under ten times. V is TRBV20-1 and J is TRBJ1-1; no firm D call. The CDR3 sequence is 13 residues long. The V gene's germline CDR1 is DFQATT and CDR2 SNEGSKA (reference sequence). V lost 0 bases and J 0 bases, leaving 5 bases between the germline ends. The CDR3 sequence: CSARDTMNTEAFF. The CDR3 coding sequence is TGCAGTGCTAGAGATACAATGAACACTGAAGCTTTCTTT.

This clonotype was seen only a few times. The chain links TRBV19 to TRBJ1-1; 8 bases line up with TRBD1. Germline CDR1 LNHDA, CDR2 SQIVND (reference sequence). Trimming removed 6 bases from V and 1 base from J; junction bases left unmatched: 7. This CDR3 region has 15 residues. The DNA of the CDR3 is TGTGCCAGTAGGTCCAAGACAGGGGCGAACACTGAAGCTTTCTTT. This encodes CASRSKTGANTEAFF.

This clonotype occurred many times. The rearrangement joins TRBV7-3 to TRBJ2-2; D unclear. The V end lost 5 bases, the J end lost 0 bases, and 7 bases lay between the germline ends. This CDR3 contains 14 residues. Germline V CDR1 and CDR2: SGHTA, FQGTGA. In DNA form, the CDR3 reads TGTGCCAGCAGCACCGGATCGAACACCGGGGAGCTGTTTTTT. Translated, it gives CASSTGSNTGELFF.

This clonotype was found many times. The J gene is TRBJ2-2, the V gene TRBV7-2, with 8 positions matching TRBD2. The CDR3 is 15 amino acids. Germline assignment: CDR1 SGHTA and CDR2 FQGNSA. Trimming took 4 bases from V and 7 from J; bases not matched to a gene: 8. In DNA form, the CDR3 reads TGTGCCAGCAGCTCCGAGCGGGAGTCTATCGGGGAGCTGTTTTTT. Residues: CASSSERESIGELFF.

The CDR3 DNA reads as TGTGCCAGCAGCTTGGTGATAAAGGCTGACAATAGCAATCAGCCCCAGCATTTT. Translation gives CASSLVIKADNSNQPQHF. The chain has TRBV5-8 and TRBJ1-5; D uncertain. Germline CDR1 and CDR2: SGHTS and YDEGEE. Trimming left V 0 bases short and J 0 bases short, with 16 bases between. The CDR3 extends over 18 amino acids.